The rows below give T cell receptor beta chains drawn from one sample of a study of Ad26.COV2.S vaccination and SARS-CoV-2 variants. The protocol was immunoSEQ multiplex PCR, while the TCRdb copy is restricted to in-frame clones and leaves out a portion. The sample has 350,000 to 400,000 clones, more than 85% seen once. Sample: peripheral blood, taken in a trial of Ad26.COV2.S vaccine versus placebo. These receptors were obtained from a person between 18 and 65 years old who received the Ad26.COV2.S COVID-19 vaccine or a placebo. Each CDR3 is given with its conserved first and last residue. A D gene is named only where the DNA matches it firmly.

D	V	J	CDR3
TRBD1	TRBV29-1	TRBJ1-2	CSVRTEDRGQNLTF
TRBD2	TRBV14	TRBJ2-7	CASSHGTIIFREQYF
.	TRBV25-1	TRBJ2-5	CASSELGETQYF
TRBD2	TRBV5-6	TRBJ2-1	CASSLPPWRGSSYNEQFF
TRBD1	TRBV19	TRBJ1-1	CASSTAHRGGGTEAFF
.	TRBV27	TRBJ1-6	CASSDGSSYNSPLHF
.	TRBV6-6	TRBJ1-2	CASHAGTRDGYTF
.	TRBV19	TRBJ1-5	CASSTRTVVENQPQHF
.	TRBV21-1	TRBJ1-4	CASSTGEAPDEKLFF
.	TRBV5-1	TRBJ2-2	CASSSPLFGMGVFSNTGELFF
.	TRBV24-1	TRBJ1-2	CATSDDLRYYGYTF
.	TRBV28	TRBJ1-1	CASSFPRVNTEAFF
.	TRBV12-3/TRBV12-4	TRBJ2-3	CASSFRGTDTQYF
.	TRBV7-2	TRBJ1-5	CASSPFNQPQHF
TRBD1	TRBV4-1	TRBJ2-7	CASSQGEGAHEQYF
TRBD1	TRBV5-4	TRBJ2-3	CASSKGQEGTDTQYF
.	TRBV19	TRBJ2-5	CASSSGGLGETQYF
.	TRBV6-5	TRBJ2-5	CASSSAPKVETQYF
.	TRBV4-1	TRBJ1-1	CASTAGRQHKKVNTEAFF
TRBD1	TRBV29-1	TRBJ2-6	CSVGQAPNSGANVLTF
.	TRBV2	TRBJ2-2	CASREGTLNTGELFF
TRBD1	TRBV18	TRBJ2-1	CASSPPTGTDEQFF
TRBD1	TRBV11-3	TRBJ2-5	CASSTHRGAETQYF
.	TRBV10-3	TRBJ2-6	CAISESAGGANVLTF
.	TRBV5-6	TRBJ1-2	CASRPYYFNYGYTF
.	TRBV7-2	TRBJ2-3	CASSPGLGGGIRTDTQYF
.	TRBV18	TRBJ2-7	CASSPIPPRDEQYF
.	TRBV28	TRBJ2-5	CASKSGGAEETQYF
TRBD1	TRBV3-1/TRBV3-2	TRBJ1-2	CASSQGSIGTDYGYTF
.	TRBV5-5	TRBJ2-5	CASSRRSTVQETQYF
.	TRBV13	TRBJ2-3	CASSLGGTSTDTQYF
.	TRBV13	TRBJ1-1	CAIRPPGAGTEAFF
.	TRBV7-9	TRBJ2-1	CASSGQGQTNEQFF
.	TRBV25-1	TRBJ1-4	CATEGSIF
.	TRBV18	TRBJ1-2	CASSPPDTNYGYTF
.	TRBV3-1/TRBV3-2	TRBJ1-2	CASSQDGSSGYTF
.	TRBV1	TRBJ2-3	CTSSQDSGGGQFGTDTQYF
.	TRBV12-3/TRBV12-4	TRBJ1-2	CASINRVGGYTF
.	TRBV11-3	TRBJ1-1	CASSSTRGTEAFF
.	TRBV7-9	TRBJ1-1	CASSLGTAMNTEAFF
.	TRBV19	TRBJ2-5	CASSMGRGERYQETQYF
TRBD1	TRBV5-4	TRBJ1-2	CASSLGPGGAKGYTF
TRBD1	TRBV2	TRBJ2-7	CASSRDRDHEQYF
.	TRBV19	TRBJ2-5	CASSQQLQETQYF
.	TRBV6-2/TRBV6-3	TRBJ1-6	CASSEENSPLHF
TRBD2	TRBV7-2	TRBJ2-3	CASSLELAGTLDTQYF
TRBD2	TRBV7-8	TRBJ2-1	CASSLRVRRGTSYNEQFF
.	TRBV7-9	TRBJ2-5	CASSLGFLVYQETQYF
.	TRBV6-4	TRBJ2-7	CATTRSRSIEQYF
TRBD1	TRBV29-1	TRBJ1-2	CSVATGGDYGYTF
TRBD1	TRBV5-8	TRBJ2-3	CASSFRPRGHSTDTQYF
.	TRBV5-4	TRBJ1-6	CASSWGGNDNSPLHF
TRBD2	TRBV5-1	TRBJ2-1	CASSLVAGGYNEQFF
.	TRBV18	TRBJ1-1	CASSTARAHTEAFF
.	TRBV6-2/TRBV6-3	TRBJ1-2	CASSYSTGIHGYTF